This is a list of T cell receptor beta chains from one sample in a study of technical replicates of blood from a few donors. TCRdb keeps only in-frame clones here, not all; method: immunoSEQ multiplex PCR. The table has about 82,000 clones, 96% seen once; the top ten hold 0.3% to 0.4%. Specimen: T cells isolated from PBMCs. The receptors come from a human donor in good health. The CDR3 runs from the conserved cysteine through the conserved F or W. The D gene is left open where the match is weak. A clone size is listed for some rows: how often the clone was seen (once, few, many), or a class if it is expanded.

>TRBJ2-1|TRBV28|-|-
CASSFSSWGPNEQFF
TGTGCCAGCAGTTTCTCCAGTTGGGGGCCCAATGAGCAGTTCTTC
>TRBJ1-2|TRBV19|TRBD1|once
CASSMGQGFGYTF
TGTGCCAGTAGTATGGGACAGGGGTTTGGCTACACCTTC
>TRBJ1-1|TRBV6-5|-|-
CASSYEGMNTEAFF
TGTGCCAGCAGTTACGAGGGTATGAACACTGAAGCTTTCTTT
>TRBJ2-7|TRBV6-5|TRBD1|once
CASRETGGAGYEQYF
TGTGCCAGCAGAGAAACAGGGGGCGCAGGCTACGAGCAGTACTTC
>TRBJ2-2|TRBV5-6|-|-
CASSLSGSVLGELFF
TGTGCCAGCAGCTTGTCAGGGTCGGTTCTCGGGGAGCTGTTTTTT
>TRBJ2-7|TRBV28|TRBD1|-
CASSSGQGDEQYF
TGTGCCAGCAGTTCCGGACAGGGTGACGAGCAGTACTTC
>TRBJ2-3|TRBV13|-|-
CASSFSVWGGEVTDTQYF
TGTGCCAGCAGCTTTTCTGTTTGGGGCGGGGAGGTCACAGATACGCAGTATTTT
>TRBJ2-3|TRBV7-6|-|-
CASSLANTDTQYF
TGTGCCAGCAGCTTAGCCAACACAGATACGCAGTATTTT
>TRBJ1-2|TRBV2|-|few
CASSDTADGYTF
TGTGCCAGCAGTGACACAGCTGATGGCTACACCTTC
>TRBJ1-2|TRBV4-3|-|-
CASSQDGDFYGYTF
TGCGCCAGCAGCCAAGACGGTGATTTCTATGGCTACACCTTC
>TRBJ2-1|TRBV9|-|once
CASSPSIALNEQFF
TGTGCCAGCAGCCCCTCGATAGCGCTGAATGAGCAGTTCTTC
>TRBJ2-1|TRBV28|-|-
CASSTRLGINEQFF
TGTGCCAGCAGTACGCGACTGGGTATCAATGAGCAGTTCTTC
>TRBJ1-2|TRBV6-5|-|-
CASRAGTIYGYTF
TGTGCCAGCAGGGCCGGGACAATTTATGGCTACACCTTC
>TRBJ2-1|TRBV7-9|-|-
CASSLSGRQYNEQFF
TGTGCCAGCAGCTTAAGTGGGAGGCAATACAATGAGCAGTTCTTC
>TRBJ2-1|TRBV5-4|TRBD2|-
CASSLASGGYNEQFF
TGTGCCAGCAGCTTGGCTAGCGGGGGGTACAATGAGCAGTTCTTC
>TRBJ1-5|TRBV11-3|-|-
CASSSGGNQPQHF
TGTGCCAGCAGCTCCGGAGGTAACCAGCCCCAGCATTTT
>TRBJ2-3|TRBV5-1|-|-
CASSFTLSTDTQYF
TGCGCCAGCAGCTTTACTCTTAGCACAGATACGCAGTATTTT
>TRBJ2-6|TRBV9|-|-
CASSVALISGSTGANVLTF
TGTGCCAGCAGCGTAGCCTTGATCTCGGGGAGCACTGGGGCCAACGTCCTGACTTTC
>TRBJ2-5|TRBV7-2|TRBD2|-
CASSSGGAQYF
TGTGCCAGCAGCTCGGGAGGGGCCCAGTACTTC
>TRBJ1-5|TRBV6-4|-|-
CASSVREGQPQHF
TGTGCCAGCAGTGTCAGGGAGGGTCAGCCCCAGCATTTT
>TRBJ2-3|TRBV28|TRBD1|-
CASREQGIGGTDTQYF
TGTGCCAGCAGGGAACAGGGGATTGGGGGCACAGATACGCAGTATTTT
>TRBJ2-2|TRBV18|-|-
CASSPPRVAGELFF
TGTGCCAGCTCACCACCTCGAGTGGCCGGGGAGCTGTTTTTT
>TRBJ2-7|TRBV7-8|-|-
CASSLAPLYSYEQYF
TGTGCCAGCAGCTTAGCCCCTCTATACTCCTACGAGCAGTACTTC
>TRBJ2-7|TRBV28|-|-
CASSQQGPSYEQYF
TGTGCCAGCAGTCAACAGGGTCCCTCCTACGAGCAGTACTTC
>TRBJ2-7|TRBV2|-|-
CASYDSFYEQYF
TGTGCCAGCTACGACAGCTTCTACGAGCAGTACTTC
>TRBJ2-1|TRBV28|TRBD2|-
CASSSTGRRSYNEQFF
TGTGCCAGCAGTTCGACCGGGAGGAGGTCCTACAATGAGCAGTTCTTC
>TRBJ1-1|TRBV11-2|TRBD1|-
CASSFSDRATEAFF
TGTGCCAGCAGCTTCTCGGACAGGGCAACTGAAGCTTTCTTT
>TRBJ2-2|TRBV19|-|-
CASTPLAVANTGELFF
TGTGCCAGTACACCCTTAGCGGTCGCGAACACCGGGGAGCTGTTTTTT
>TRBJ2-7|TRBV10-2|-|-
CASLNGEQYF
TGCGCCAGCTTAAACGGCGAGCAGTACTTC
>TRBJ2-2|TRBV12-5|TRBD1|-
CASGLITTGAGGELFF
TGTGCTAGTGGTTTGATTACCACAGGGGCAGGCGGGGAGCTGTTTTTT
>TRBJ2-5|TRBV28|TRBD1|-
CASSTRTGQETQYF
TGTGCCAGCAGTACCAGGACAGGGCAAGAGACCCAGTACTTC
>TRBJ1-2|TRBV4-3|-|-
CASSQDWGEYSYGYTF
TGCGCCAGCAGCCAAGATTGGGGGGAGTATAGCTATGGCTACACCTTC
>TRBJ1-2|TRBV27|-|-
CASSPAEGYGYTF
TGTGCCAGCAGTCCCGCAGAGGGCTATGGCTACACCTTC
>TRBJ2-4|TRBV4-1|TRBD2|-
CASSSLAGVKNIQYF
TGCGCCAGCAGCTCGCTAGCGGGCGTCAAAAACATTCAGTACTTC
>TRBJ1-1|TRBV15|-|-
CATSRDRAGSTEAFF
TGTGCCACCAGCAGAGATAGAGCGGGGTCCACTGAAGCTTTCTTT
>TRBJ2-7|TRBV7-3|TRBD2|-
CASSAQPIAGGTYEQYF
TGTGCCAGCAGCGCACAACCCATAGCGGGAGGGACCTACGAGCAGTACTTC
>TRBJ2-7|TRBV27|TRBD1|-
CASSFDREEYEQYF
TGTGCCAGCAGTTTTGACAGGGAAGAATACGAGCAGTACTTC
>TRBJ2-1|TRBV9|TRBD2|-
CASSPRTSGLTTQFF
TGTGCCAGCAGCCCGAGGACTAGCGGACTTACTACGCAGTTCTTC
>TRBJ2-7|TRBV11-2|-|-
CASINEYEQYF
TGTGCCAGCATCAACGAGTACGAGCAGTACTTC
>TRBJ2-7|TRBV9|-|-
CASSVVKHEQYF
TGTGCCAGCAGCGTAGTAAAGCACGAGCAGTACTTC
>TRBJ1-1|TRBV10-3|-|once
CAISPGTTEAFF
TGTGCCATCAGTCCAGGTACAACTGAAGCTTTCTTT
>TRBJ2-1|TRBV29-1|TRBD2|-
CSVGTSGTLNNEQFF
TGCAGCGTTGGGACTAGCGGGACCTTAAACAATGAGCAGTTCTTC
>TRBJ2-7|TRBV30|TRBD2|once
CAWSPGLAGVREQYF
TGTGCCTGGAGTCCGGGACTAGCGGGAGTCAGGGAGCAGTACTTC
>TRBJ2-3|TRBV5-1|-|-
CASTPSDSRDTQYF
TGCGCCAGCACCCCCTCGGACTCCCGGGATACGCAGTATTTT
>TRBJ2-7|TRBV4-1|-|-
CASNPGYRDKAEQYF
TGCGCCAGCAACCCAGGGTACCGGGACAAAGCCGAGCAGTACTTC
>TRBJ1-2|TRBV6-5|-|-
CASSYQETNYGYTF
TGTGCCAGCAGTTACCAGGAAACCAACTATGGCTACACCTTC
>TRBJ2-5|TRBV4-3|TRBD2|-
CASSLTSGRPQETQYF
TGCGCCAGCAGCCTAACTAGCGGGAGGCCCCAAGAGACCCAGTACTTC
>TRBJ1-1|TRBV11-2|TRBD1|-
CASSPDRVTEAFF
TGTGCCAGCAGCCCGGACAGGGTGACTGAAGCTTTCTTT
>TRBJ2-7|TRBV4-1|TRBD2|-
CASSQEIEREFSCEQYF
TGCGCCAGCAGCCAAGAAATCGAGCGGGAGTTTTCATGCGAGCAGTACTTC
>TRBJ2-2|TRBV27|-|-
CASSVTSETGELFF
TGTGCCAGCAGCGTTACTAGTGAGACCGGGGAGCTGTTTTTT
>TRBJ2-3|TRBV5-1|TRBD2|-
CASSLGLASPDTQYF
TGCGCCAGCAGCTTGGGACTAGCGTCCCCAGATACGCAGTATTTT
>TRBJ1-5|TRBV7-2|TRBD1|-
CASSFDRGRNQPQHF
TGTGCCAGCAGCTTTGACAGGGGGCGCAATCAGCCCCAGCATTTT
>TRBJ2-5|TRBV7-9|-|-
CASSRPGLQETQYF
TGTGCCAGCAGCAGACCGGGACTTCAAGAGACCCAGTACTTC
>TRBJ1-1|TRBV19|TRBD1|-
CASGQVTEAFF
TGTGCCAGCGGACAGGTCACTGAAGCTTTCTTT
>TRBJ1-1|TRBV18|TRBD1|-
CASSPGTGGGTEAFF
TGTGCCAGCTCACCCGGGACAGGGGGGGGGACTGAAGCTTTCTTT
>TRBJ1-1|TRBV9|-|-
CASSVGRFKSEAFF
TGTGCCAGCAGCGTAGGTAGATTTAAGAGTGAAGCTTTCTTT
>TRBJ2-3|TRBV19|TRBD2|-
CASSHNFLLQRGADTQYF
TGTGCCAGTAGTCACAATTTTTTGTTGCAGCGGGGGGCAGATACGCAGTATTTT